These T cell receptor beta chains were read from a single sample in a study of kidney transplant recipient with SARS-CoV-2 infection. One entry per CDR3 protein results from TCRdb running MiXCR on the reads. The data hold 250,000 or so distinct CDR3 sequences, with around 26% observed a single time. The material sequenced was a blood sample, taken at baseline and on roughly day 110 from a kidney transplant recipient. Receptors originate from a male patient in his 30s who had COVID-19 and was a kidney transplant recipient. Some T cells may be supplied by the graft donor. Both conserved end residues are part of each CDR3. The D gene is left open where the match is weak. For some rows the clone size is stated as once, few or many, or as a class when expanded; others skip it.

clone_size: many; d_call: -; v_call: TRBV6-1; j_call: TRBJ1-1; cdr3_aa: CASSDSVLGRSLMNTEAFF; cdr3_nt: TGTGCCAGCAGCGATTCCGTCTTGGGCAGGTCTCTAATGAACACTGAAGCTTTCTTT
clone_size: -; d_call: -; v_call: TRBV24-1; j_call: TRBJ2-3; cdr3_aa: CATRDNGGTDTQYF; cdr3_nt: TGTGCCACCAGGGACAACGGTGGGACAGATACGCAGTATTTT
clone_size: many; d_call: -; v_call: TRBV27; j_call: TRBJ2-6; cdr3_aa: CASSPITGANVLTF; cdr3_nt: TGTGCCAGCAGTCCTATTACTGGGGCCAACGTCCTGACTTTC
clone_size: many; d_call: TRBD2; v_call: TRBV11-2; j_call: TRBJ2-7; cdr3_aa: CASNPSGSGSYEQYF; cdr3_nt: TGTGCCAGCAATCCAAGCGGGAGTGGGAGCTACGAGCAGTACTTC
clone_size: many; d_call: -; v_call: TRBV12-3/TRBV12-4; j_call: TRBJ1-2; cdr3_aa: CASSALCTAGKTYGYTF; cdr3_nt: TGTGCCAGCAGTGCGCTATGCACAGCAGGAAAGACCTATGGCTACACCTTC
clone_size: many; d_call: TRBD1; v_call: TRBV24-1; j_call: TRBJ2-2; cdr3_aa: CATSGNRGLNTGELFF; cdr3_nt: TGTGCCACCAGTGGCAACAGGGGGCTGAACACCGGGGAGCTGTTTTTT
clone_size: many; d_call: -; v_call: TRBV21-1; j_call: TRBJ1-6; cdr3_aa: CASSRPDRAGSPLHF; cdr3_nt: TGTGCCAGCAGCAGACCGGACAGGGCGGGCTCACCCCTCCACTTT
clone_size: few; d_call: -; v_call: TRBV20-1; j_call: TRBJ2-3; cdr3_aa: CSAAQRLGTDTQYF; cdr3_nt: TGCAGTGCCGCGCAGAGGTTGGGGACAGATACGCAGTATTTT
clone_size: many; d_call: -; v_call: TRBV2; j_call: TRBJ2-1; cdr3_aa: CASRGLSVFPNEQFF; cdr3_nt: TGTGCCAGCAGGGGGCTAAGCGTATTTCCGAATGAGCAGTTCTTC
clone_size: -; d_call: -; v_call: TRBV3-1; j_call: TRBJ2-5; cdr3_aa: CAGSAPGPISFSETQYF; cdr3_nt: TGTGCCGGCAGCGCCCCCGGTCCCATTTCTTTCTCTGAGACCCAGTACTTC
clone_size: many; d_call: -; v_call: TRBV5-3; j_call: TRBJ1-2; cdr3_aa: CARTWTVVRKTYGYTF; cdr3_nt: TGTGCCAGAACCTGGACAGTGGTGAGAAAGACCTATGGCTACACCTTC
clone_size: many; d_call: -; v_call: TRBV3-1; j_call: TRBJ1-2; cdr3_aa: CASSVVGTLRKTYGYTF; cdr3_nt: TGTGCCAGCAGCGTGGTAGGCACCCTTCGAAAGACCTATGGCTACACCTTC
clone_size: many; d_call: -; v_call: TRBV2; j_call: TRBJ2-3; cdr3_aa: CASGAGNTDTQYF; cdr3_nt: TGTGCCAGCGGGGCGGGGAACACAGATACGCAGTATTTT
clone_size: many; d_call: TRBD1; v_call: TRBV18; j_call: TRBJ2-7; cdr3_aa: CASSPPGQGEQYF; cdr3_nt: TGTGCCAGCTCACCTCCGGGACAGGGAGAGCAGTACTTC
clone_size: many; d_call: -; v_call: TRBV16; j_call: TRBJ1-2; cdr3_aa: CASSIPMVVRKTYGYTF; cdr3_nt: TGTGCCAGCAGCATTCCTATGGTCGTTAGAAAGACCTATGGCTACACCTTC
clone_size: many; d_call: -; v_call: TRBV11-2; j_call: TRBJ1-2; cdr3_aa: CASSLGGGGYGYTF; cdr3_nt: TGTGCCAGCAGCTTAGGGGGGGGAGGCTATGGCTACACCTTC
clone_size: few; d_call: TRBD2; v_call: TRBV5-1; j_call: TRBJ2-3; cdr3_aa: CASSPTTSGWSGDTQYF; cdr3_nt: TGCGCCAGCAGCCCAACGACTAGCGGGTGGTCGGGAGATACGCAGTATTTT
clone_size: many; d_call: -; v_call: TRBV30; j_call: TRBJ2-2; cdr3_aa: CAWSTGTGELFF; cdr3_nt: TGTGCCTGGAGTACCGGGACCGGGGAGCTGTTTTTT
clone_size: -; d_call: TRBD1; v_call: TRBV7-8; j_call: TRBJ1-1; cdr3_aa: CASSQGTGYTTEAFF; cdr3_nt: TGTGCCAGCAGCCAAGGGACAGGGTATACCACTGAAGCTTTCTTT